This TCR beta chain was identified in a study of cytomegalovirus exposure and HLA in healthy donors. Study-level points and caveats: In vitro confirmation showed a few CMV-associated chains to be CMV antigen specific.

The table lists this clone with a count of one. Antigen specificity is unknown. PCR amplification relied on 60 Vbeta primers (plus 13 Jbeta primers). Here immunoSEQ multiplex PCR was the method, and the copy in TCRdb shows in-frame clones only, minus some. Of about 110,000 clones listed, about 86% were seen once; the top ten hold roughly 2%. The germline gives CDR1 SEHNR, CDR2 FQNEAQ (reference sequence). J gave up 3 bases and V 5 bases, and 9 bases lay outside the gene matches. The CDR3 runs 16 residues. The origin of this receptor is a woman aged 30 to 39 in good health and CMV-seronegative. The chain is built from TRBV7-9 and TRBJ2-2; 7 bases match TRBD2. The sequenced sample was PBMCs. CDR3 DNA: TGTGCCAGCAGCCCCCGCGGGGAGGGATACACCGGGGAGCTGTTTTTT. Encoded protein: CASSPRGEGYTGELFF.